The present TCR beta chain was sequenced within a study of blood T cell repertoires in COVID-19. As for the study in general: Both acute and convalescent COVID-19 samples were obtained from the United States, Italy and Spain. T cells, B-cell-depleted T cells, or PBMCs provided the cDNA or gDNA that served as material.

The V and J ends lost 5 bases and 5 bases respectively, with 16 bases between them. CDR3 length: 14 residues. The germline V gene encodes CDR1 SGHAT and CDR2 FQNNGV. Per the original data handling: Cell counts per sample came from amplifying reference gene primers. Assay: immunoSEQ multiplex PCR; the TCRdb copy retains only in-frame clones and omits some. The V and J calls and clone size are taken from that table; D and trimming were inferred from the DNA. This sample has 130,000 to 150,000 clones, with roughly 80% found just once. The genes are TRBV11-2 and TRBJ2-7, with D perhaps TRBD2 (6 bases). Sequenced: peripheral blood. The sequence was obtained from a human donor with acute or convalescent COVID-19. The donor label of this sample is uncertain. The CDR3 sequence: CASSPLIGGNEQYF. The DNA for the CDR3 is TGTGCCAGCAGCCCCCTCATCGGGGGAAACGAGCAGTACTTC.